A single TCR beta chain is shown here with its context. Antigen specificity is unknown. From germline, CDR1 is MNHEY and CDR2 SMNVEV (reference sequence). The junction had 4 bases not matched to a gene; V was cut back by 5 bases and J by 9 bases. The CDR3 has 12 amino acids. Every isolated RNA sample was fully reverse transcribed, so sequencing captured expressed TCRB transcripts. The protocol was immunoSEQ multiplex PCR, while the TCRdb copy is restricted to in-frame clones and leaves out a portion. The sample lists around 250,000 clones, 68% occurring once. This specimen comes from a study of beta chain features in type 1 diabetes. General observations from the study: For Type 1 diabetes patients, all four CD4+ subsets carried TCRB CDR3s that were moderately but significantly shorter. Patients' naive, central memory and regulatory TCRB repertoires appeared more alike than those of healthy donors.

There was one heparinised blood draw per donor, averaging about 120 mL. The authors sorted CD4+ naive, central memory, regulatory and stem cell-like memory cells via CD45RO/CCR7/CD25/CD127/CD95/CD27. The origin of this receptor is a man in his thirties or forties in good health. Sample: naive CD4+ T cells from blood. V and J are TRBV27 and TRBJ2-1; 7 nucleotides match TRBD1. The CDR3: CASSRGGPEQFF. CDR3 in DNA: TGTGCCAGCAGTCGAGGGGGCCCTGAGCAGTTCTTC.